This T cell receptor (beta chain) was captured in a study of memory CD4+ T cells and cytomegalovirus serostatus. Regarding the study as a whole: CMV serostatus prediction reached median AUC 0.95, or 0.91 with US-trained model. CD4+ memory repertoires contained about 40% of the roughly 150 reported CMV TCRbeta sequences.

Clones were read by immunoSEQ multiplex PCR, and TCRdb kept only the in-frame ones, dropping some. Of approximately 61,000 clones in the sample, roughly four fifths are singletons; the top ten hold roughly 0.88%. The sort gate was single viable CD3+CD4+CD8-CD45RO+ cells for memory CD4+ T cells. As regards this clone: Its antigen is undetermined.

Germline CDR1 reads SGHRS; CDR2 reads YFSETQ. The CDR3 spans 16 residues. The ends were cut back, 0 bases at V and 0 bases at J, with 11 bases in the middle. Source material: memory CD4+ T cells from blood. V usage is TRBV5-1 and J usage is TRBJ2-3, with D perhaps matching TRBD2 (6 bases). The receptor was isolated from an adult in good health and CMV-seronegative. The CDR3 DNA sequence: TGCGCCAGCAGCTTGGCCACGGCGGGAAGCACAGATACGCAGTATTTT. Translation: CASSLATAGSTDTQYF. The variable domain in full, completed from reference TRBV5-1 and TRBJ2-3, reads KAGVTQTPRYLIKTRGQQVTLSCSPISGHRSVSWYQQTPGQGLQFLFEYFSETQRNKGNFPGRFSGRQFSNSRSEMNVSTLELGDSALYLCASSLATAGSTDTQYFGPGTRLTVL.